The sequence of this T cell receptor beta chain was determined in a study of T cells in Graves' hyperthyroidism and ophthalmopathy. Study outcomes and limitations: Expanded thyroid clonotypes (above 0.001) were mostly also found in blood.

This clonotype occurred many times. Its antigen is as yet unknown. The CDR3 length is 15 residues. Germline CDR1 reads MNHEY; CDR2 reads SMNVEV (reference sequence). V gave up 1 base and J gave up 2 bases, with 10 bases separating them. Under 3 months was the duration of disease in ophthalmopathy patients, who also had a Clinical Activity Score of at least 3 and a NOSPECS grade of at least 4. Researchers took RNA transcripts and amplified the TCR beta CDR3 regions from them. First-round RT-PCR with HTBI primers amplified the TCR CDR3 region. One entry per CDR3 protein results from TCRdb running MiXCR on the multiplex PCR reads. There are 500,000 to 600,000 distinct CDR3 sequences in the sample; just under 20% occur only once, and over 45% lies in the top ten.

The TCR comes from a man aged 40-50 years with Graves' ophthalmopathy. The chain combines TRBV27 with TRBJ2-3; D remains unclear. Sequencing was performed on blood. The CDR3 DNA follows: TGTGCCAGCAGTTTATTAACCGGATTCACAGATACGCAGTATTTT. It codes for CASSLLTGFTDTQYF.